These 4 T cell receptor beta chains came from one sample sequenced in a study of OX40 agonist ivuxolimab in advanced cancers. Receptors were amplified or captured by the immunoSEQ multiplex PCR assay. Here the immuneACCESS table is served through TCRdb, limited to in-frame sequences with V and J called. Missing clones are a known gap in these copies; in checked studies unresolved V genes cover under half, and the rest lacks a known reason. This sample holds some 90,000 clones; around 87% were observed only once. Roughly 4.9% of the sample belongs to the ten largest clones. Sequencing used CD4+ or CD8+ T cells sorted from blood, obtained in a trial of the OX40 agonist ivuxolimab. These receptors came from an adult with an advanced solid tumor such as melanoma, head and neck, liver or kidney cancer.

This rearrangement joins TRBV5-5 to TRBJ1-5; perhaps TRBD1 as D (5 bases). V lost 4 bases and J lost 5, with 13 bases in between. CDR3 length equals 14 residues. In germline, CDR1 is SGHKS, CDR2 YYEKEE (reference sequence). In nucleotides, the CDR3 is TGTGCCAGCAGCGGGGGACCGGCTGATCAGCCCCAGCATTTT. This encodes CASSGGPADQPQHF.

The chain carries TRBV6-1 and TRBJ2-5, with D maybe TRBD2 (6 bases). This CDR3 spans 15 amino acids. CDR1 is MNHNS and CDR2 is SASEGT in the germline V gene. The germline V and J ends were trimmed by 4 bases and 2 bases, with 14 bases remaining between them. The CDR3 region is CASSAAWGVQETQYF. CDR3 nucleotide sequence: TGTGCCAGCAGTGCGGCGTGGGGGGTTCAAGAGACCCAGTACTTC.

The chain links TRBV28 to TRBJ2-4; D perhaps matches TRBD2 (5 bases). The V end was cut by 5 bases, the J end by 7 bases, with 12 bases between. This CDR3 region has 13 residues. Germline CDR1 and CDR2: MDHEN and SYDVKM. CDR3 loop: CASSPTRLNIQYF. CDR3 coding DNA: TGTGCCAGCAGTCCCACTAGGTTGAACATTCAGTACTTC.

J is TRBJ1-2 and V is TRBV6-1; a possible D gene is TRBD1 (6 bases). CDR3 length equals 14 residues. Trimming left V 6 bases short and J 3 bases short, with 14 bases between. The germline CDR1 and CDR2 sequences are MNHNS and SASEGT. In nucleotides, the CDR3 is TGTGCCAGCAGCGAGAATGGGGGCGACTATGGCTACACCTTC. It translates to CASSENGGDYGYTF.